This passage covers 2 T cell receptor beta chains from one sample sequenced in a study of blood T cell repertoires in COVID-19. This table comes from immunoSEQ multiplex PCR, and its TCRdb copy is limited to in-frame clones, with some not included. The sample has about 220,000 clones; roughly 83% are singletons. Sequences were obtained from PBMCs or T cells enriched from blood (not recorded which). Receptors originate from a woman aged 35 to 49 with acute COVID-19.

This chain links TRBV30 with TRBJ2-2, with 8 bases that match TRBD1. Trimming cost V 5 bases and J 5 bases; bases outside gene matches: 7. Germline CDR1 GTSNPN, CDR2 SVGIG (reference sequence). The length of the CDR3 is 14 residues. CDR3 in DNA: TGTGCCTGGGTTGACAGGGGACGGACCGGGGAGCTGTTTTTT. Its protein is CAWVDRGRTGELFF.

The V and J genes are TRBV25-1 and TRBJ1-4; 7 nucleotides line up with TRBD1. Germline values: CDR1 MGHDK, CDR2 SYGVNS. The V gene end was trimmed by 4 bases and the J gene end by 6 bases; junction bases not matched to a gene: 5. CDR3 size: 14 residues. The DNA of the CDR3 is TGTGCCAGCAGTGTACAGGGGAAGTATGAAAAACTGTTTTTT. Amino acid sequence: CASSVQGKYEKLFF.